Listed here is a single T cell receptor beta chain. Its target is not known. This sample stems from a study of cytomegalovirus exposure and HLA in healthy donors. Study-wide results and limits: The classifier reportedly diagnosed cytomegalovirus status with high sensitivity and specificity. A few CMV-associated chains proved CMV antigen-specific in vitro. TCR beta chains numbering approximately 150 were designated cytomegalovirus-associated. A subsequent analysis found that TCR clusters from the first cohort also tended to co-occur in the 90 to 150 validation repertoires, with about 94% of cluster scores above 0.

Germline V gene data show CDR1 as MDHEN and CDR2 as SYDVKM. The CDR3 loop spans 15 amino acids. V was clipped by 3 bases and J by 6 bases; unmatched bases: 10. Only in-frame clones appear in the TCRdb table, and some are missing; sequencing was by immunoSEQ multiplex PCR. This table holds about 200,000 clones, roughly 87% found once. The sequenced material came from PBMCs. The TCR was taken from a young woman in good health and CMV-seropositive. The gene calls are TRBV28 and TRBJ2-7; 8 bases map to TRBD1. CDR3 in amino acids: CASSFAAAGGSEQYF. The CDR3 coding sequence is TGTGCCAGCAGTTTTGCGGCGGCAGGGGGCTCCGAGCAGTACTTC.